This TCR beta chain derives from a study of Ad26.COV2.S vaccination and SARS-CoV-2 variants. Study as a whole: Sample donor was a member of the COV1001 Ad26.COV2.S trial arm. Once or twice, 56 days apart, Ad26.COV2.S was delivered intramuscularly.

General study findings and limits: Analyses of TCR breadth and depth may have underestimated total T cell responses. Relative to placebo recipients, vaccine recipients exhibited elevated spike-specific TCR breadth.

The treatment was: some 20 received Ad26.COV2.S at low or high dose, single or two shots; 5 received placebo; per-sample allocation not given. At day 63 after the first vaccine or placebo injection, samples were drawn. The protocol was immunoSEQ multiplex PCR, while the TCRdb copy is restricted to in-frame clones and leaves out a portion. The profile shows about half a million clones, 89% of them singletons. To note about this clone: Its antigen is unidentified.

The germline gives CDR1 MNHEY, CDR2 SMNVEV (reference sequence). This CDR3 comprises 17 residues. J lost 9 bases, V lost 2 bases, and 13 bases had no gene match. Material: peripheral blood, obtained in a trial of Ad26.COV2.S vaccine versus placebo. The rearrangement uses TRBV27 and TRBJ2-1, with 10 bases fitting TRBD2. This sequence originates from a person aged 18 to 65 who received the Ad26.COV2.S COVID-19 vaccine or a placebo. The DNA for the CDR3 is TGTGCCAGCAGTTTACGGCCGATAGCGGGAGGTTCTGGTGAGCAGTTCTTC. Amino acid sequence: CASSLRPIAGGSGEQFF.